This T cell receptor beta chain was recorded in a study of Graves' ophthalmopathy and Graves' hyperthyroidism. People with hyperthyroidism were aged 18 to 65 and newly diagnosed, under 2 months' duration. Uncontrolled infections, pregnancy, lactation or other autoimmune diseases led to patient exclusion. Points from the study as a whole: In blood, most expanded thyroid clonotypes above 0.001 frequency were also detected. With roughly 69% sensitivity and 72% to 85% specificity, the model predicted ophthalmopathy progression.

Ten or more counts support this clonotype. The antigen remains undetermined. V was pared by 7 bases and J by 7 bases, with 9 bases of the junction left unmatched. The CDR3 runs 14 residues. The germline V gene encodes CDR1 SNHLY and CDR2 FYNNEI. Amplification from RNA transcripts yielded the TCR beta CDR3 regions. Amplification began with first-round RT-PCR using HTBI primers, then second-round multiplex PCR was performed. TCRdb redid the calling of the multiplex PCR reads with MiXCR, one entry per CDR3 protein. The table lists over a million distinct CDR3 sequences, 35% to 45% of them singletons. The TCR was taken from an adult man with Graves' hyperthyroidism. Sequenced: peripheral blood or thyroid tissue (not recorded which). V gene TRBV2 combines with J gene TRBJ1-4; 7 bases line up with TRBD1. CDR3 nucleotide sequence: TGTGCCAGCACCGGACAGGACGTGGTTGAAAAACTGTTTTTT. Translating it yields CASTGQDVVEKLFF.